Following are 8 T cell receptor beta chains from one sample sequenced in a study of T cells in Graves' hyperthyroidism and ophthalmopathy. TCR beta CDR3 regions were amplified from RNA transcripts. RT-PCR in the first round (using the HTBI primer set) targeted the TCR CDR3. One entry per CDR3 protein, called by TCRdb with MiXCR from the multiplex PCR reads. The data hold around 300,000 distinct CDR3 sequences, with approximately 12% observed a single time. Sequencing was performed on blood. All receptors derive from a woman in her twenties or thirties with Graves' hyperthyroidism that later progressed to Graves' ophthalmopathy.

This clonotype showed up many times. This rearrangement joins TRBV29-1 to TRBJ2-3, with 8 bases fitting TRBD1. The germline V gene has CDR1 SQVTM and CDR2 ANQGSEA. The CDR3 runs to 15 residues. Germline trimming cut 3 bases from V and 2 bases from J; bases unmatched to any gene: 7. The DNA of the CDR3 is TGCAGCGTTGACTGGCAGGGACAGGACACAGATACGCAGTATTTT. It specifies CSVDWQGQDTDTQYF.

This clonotype was detected ten times or more. The CDR3 region has the DNA TGTGCCAGCAGTGAAGGACTAGCGGGAGGGCGGAAGTATTTT. Its protein is CASSEGLAGGRKYF. This sequence joins TRBV6-1 and TRBJ2-3; 14 nucleotides line up with TRBD2. The CDR3 has 14 residues. Trimming cost V 1 base and J 13 bases; bases outside gene matches: 4. Germline V CDR1 and CDR2: MNHNS, SASEGT.

This clonotype was counted ten times or more. The chain links TRBV2 to TRBJ1-5, with D unclear. Germline-derived CDR1 and CDR2 are SNHLY and FYNNEI. Trimming took off 4 bases at V and 6 bases at J, with 13 bases between the two ends. This CDR3 comprises 14 residues. DNA for the CDR3: TGTGCCAGCAGTGTACGCAGGATTCCTCAGCCCCAGCATTTT. It yields the protein CASSVRRIPQPQHF.

This clonotype was recorded at least ten times. The chain is built from TRBV28 and TRBJ2-7; no reliable D call. V lost 5 bases, J lost 4 bases, and 12 bases lay in between. Germline loops: CDR1 MDHEN, CDR2 SYDVKM. The CDR3 is made up of 13 amino acids. The CDR3 region is CASSPRILYEQYF. DNA of the CDR3: TGTGCCAGCAGTCCCCGGATCTTATACGAGCAGTACTTC.

This clonotype was recorded at least ten times. The gene calls are TRBV7-9 and TRBJ2-5; 13 bases map to TRBD2. V lost 6 bases and J lost 6; bases outside the gene matches: 7. This CDR3 spans 15 amino acids. The germline V gene encodes CDR1 SEHNR and CDR2 FQNEAQ (reference sequence). The CDR3 DNA is TGTGCCAGCAGTCCCGGACTAGCGGGAGTACAGACCCAGTACTTC. It encodes CASSPGLAGVQTQYF.

Ten or more counts support this clonotype. The rearrangement links TRBV6-1 to TRBJ2-5, with 11 bases aligning to TRBD2. Per the germline V gene, CDR1 is MNHNS and CDR2 is SASEGT. J gave up 5 bases and V 7 bases, and 9 bases lay outside the gene matches. This CDR3 region has 15 residues. CDR3 in amino acids: CASILTSGRWETQYF. In DNA, the CDR3 is TGTGCCAGCATTTTAACTAGCGGGAGATGGGAGACCCAGTACTTC.

This clonotype showed up many times. One end of the junction fails to match germline, which may point to a read error. The genes are TRBV20-1 and TRBJ1-5, with D possibly matching TRBD1 (5 bases). Germline lookup yields CDR1 DFQATT and CDR2 SNEGSKA (reference sequence). The CDR3 consists of 11 residues. The CDR3 protein is CSARGDQPQHF. In DNA form, the CDR3 reads TGCAGTGCAAGAGGGGATCAGCCCCAGCATTTT.

This chain connects TRBV27 to TRBJ2-5; 9 bases match TRBD2. CDR1 and CDR2 (germline): MNHEY, SMNVEV (reference sequence). The CDR3 has 16 residues. The V gene end was trimmed by 4 bases and the J gene end by 1 base; junction bases not matched to a gene: 7. This CDR3 is CASSSDLAGSQETQYF. DNA for the CDR3: TGTGCCAGCAGTTCCGACCTAGCGGGATCCCAAGAGACCCAGTACTTC.